This is a list of T cell receptor beta chains from one sample in a study of blood T cell repertoires in COVID-19. TCRdb's table, derived via immunoSEQ multiplex PCR, lists solely in-frame clones and lacks some. Here the sample spans a few hundred thousand clones, 84% being singletons. The sample was PBMCs or T cells enriched from blood (not recorded which). The receptors were gathered from a man aged 25 to 45 with acute COVID-19. Each CDR3 is given with its conserved first and last residue. The D gene is left open where the match is weak. Clone size appears in some rows only: once, few, many, or a class for an expanded clone.

size	D	V	J	CDR3	DNA
.	.	TRBV7-2	TRBJ1-1	CASSSGHRTEAFF	TGTGCCAGCAGCTCGGGACACAGGACTGAAGCTTTCTTT
once	TRBD1	TRBV7-2	TRBJ2-4	CASSFRDRGVSKNIQYF	TGTGCCAGCAGCTTCCGGGACAGGGGGGTTTCCAAAAACATTCAGTACTTC
.	TRBD2	TRBV11-3	TRBJ2-1	CASSLDLAGHYNEQFF	TGTGCCAGCAGCTTAGATCTAGCGGGACATTACAATGAGCAGTTCTTC
.	.	TRBV3-1/TRBV3-2	TRBJ2-2	CASSHATGELFF	TGTGCCAGCAGCCACGCGACCGGGGAGCTGTTTTTT
.	TRBD1	TRBV6-5	TRBJ1-2	CASSSPGQGFYGYTF	TGTGCCAGCAGTTCCCCGGGACAGGGGTTCTATGGCTACACCTTC
.	.	TRBV3-1/TRBV3-2	TRBJ2-5	CASSHQREQETQYF	TGTGCCAGCAGCCACCAGAGGGAGCAAGAGACCCAGTACTTC
.	TRBD2	TRBV9	TRBJ2-1	CASSRQRGGLNEQFF	TGTGCCAGCAGCCGCCAGCGGGGGGGACTCAATGAGCAGTTCTTC
.	.	TRBV27	TRBJ2-5	CASQRDRYQETQYF	TGTGCCAGTCAGCGGGACAGGTACCAAGAGACCCAGTACTTC
.	TRBD2	TRBV14	TRBJ2-3	CASSQRRPAGDEDTQYF	TGTGCCAGCAGCCAACGGAGGCCAGCGGGGGATGAGGATACGCAGTATTTT
.	.	TRBV27	TRBJ1-3	CASSPRGARGNTIYF	TGTGCCAGCAGTCCACGGGGGGCGCGGGGAAACACCATATATTTT
.	TRBD2	TRBV19	TRBJ2-1	CASHKSGGPYNEQFF	TGTGCCAGCCACAAGAGCGGGGGACCTTACAATGAGCAGTTCTTC
.	.	TRBV27	TRBJ2-1	CASRAGLTYNEQFF	TGTGCCAGCAGGGCGGGATTAACCTACAATGAGCAGTTCTTC
once	.	TRBV27	TRBJ2-2	CATILDGELFF	TGTGCCACCATTCTAGATGGGGAGCTGTTTTTT
.	.	TRBV27	TRBJ1-3	CASSPLRPSGNTIYF	TGTGCCAGCAGTCCCCTGCGCCCCTCTGGAAACACCATATATTTT
.	.	TRBV13	TRBJ1-1	CASSFGSLGLPNTEAFF	TGTGCCAGCAGCTTCGGATCGCTCGGACTCCCGAACACTGAAGCTTTCTTT
.	.	TRBV28	TRBJ1-6	CASRSGFGSPLHF	TGTGCCAGCAGATCAGGGTTTGGGTCACCCCTCCACTTT
.	TRBD1	TRBV9	TRBJ1-2	CASSGLGGGIYGYTF	TGTGCCAGCAGCGGTCTAGGGGGCGGAATCTATGGCTACACCTTC